The next 7 T cell receptor beta chains were all read from a single sample in a study of beta chain features in type 1 diabetes. Sequencing targeted expressed TCRB transcripts, as all isolated RNA had been reverse transcribed. The assay was immunoSEQ multiplex PCR, and TCRdb's table has in-frame clones only and misses some. The sample consists of roughly 300,000 clones, 7.5% to 9% of them appearing once. The sequencing input was central memory CD4+ T cells from blood. The receptors come from a woman between 18 and 29 years old in good health.

In this sample, this clone turned up many times. The sample has other DNA sequences that encode this CDR3 too. The chain joins TRBV20-1 to TRBJ2-5; unclear D gene. V was trimmed by 5 bases and J by 4 bases, leaving 8 bases between them. Germline assignment: CDR1 DFQATT and CDR2 SNEGSKA (reference sequence). The CDR3 consists of 11 residues. The DNA for the CDR3 is TGCAGTGCTCCCCTGAGAGAGACCCAGTACTTC. Protein: CSAPLRETQYF.

There are a few counts of this clone. The chain recombines TRBV6-5 with TRBJ1-3; tentatively, D is TRBD1 (6 bases). V lost 4 bases, J lost 0 bases, and 7 bases lay in between. The CDR3 is 14 residues long. Germline lookup yields CDR1 MNHEY and CDR2 SVGAGI. DNA for the CDR3: TGTGCCAGCAGTTTCAGGGGCTCTGGAAACACCATATATTTT. Translation: CASSFRGSGNTIYF.

The J gene is TRBJ2-2, the V gene TRBV7-8, with D unresolved. The CDR3 contains 13 residues. V shed 2 bases and J shed 5 bases, with 6 bases lying between them. The germline V gene encodes CDR1 SGHVS and CDR2 FQNEAQ. The CDR3: CASSLSPTGELFF. The CDR3 DNA follows: TGTGCCAGCAGCTTATCCCCTACCGGGGAGCTGTTTTTT.

This clone was found a few times. This chain links TRBV5-1 with TRBJ2-5; 8 bases fit TRBD2. CDR3 length: 17 residues. With V trimmed by 0 bases and J by 5 bases, 12 bases remained unmatched. CDR1 and CDR2 (germline): SGHRS, YFSETQ. In nucleotides, the CDR3 is TGCGCCAGCAGCTTGGACTCAGGGCCCAGCGGGGGTGAGACCCAGTACTTC. It translates to CASSLDSGPSGGETQYF.

This clone was seen at least ten times. The rearrangement links TRBV7-2 to TRBJ1-1, with 9 bases lining up with TRBD1. The length of the CDR3 is 12 residues. CDR1 and CDR2 from the germline V gene are SGHTA and FQGNSA. Trimming removed 5 bases from V and 11 bases from J; junction bases left unmatched: 6. CDR3 DNA: TGTGCCAGCAGCATCGACAGGGGGGATGCTTTCTTT. Amino acid sequence: CASSIDRGDAFF.

A few counts support this clone. The J gene is TRBJ2-5, the V gene TRBV5-4; either TRBD1 or TRBD2 may supply D (5 bases each). CDR3 length: 16 residues. The V end lost 4 bases, the J end lost 4 bases, and 20 bases lay between the germline ends. Germline V CDR1 and CDR2: SGHNT, YYREEE (reference sequence). The CDR3 region is CASSLKTGTEGETQYF. The CDR3 coding sequence is TGTGCCAGCAGCCTAAAAACCGGGACCGAGGGAGAGACCCAGTACTTC.

This rearrangement joins TRBV23-1 to TRBJ1-4; 7 bases fit TRBD1. TRBV23-1 is an ORF, and what it does is uncertain. The CDR3 runs to 15 residues. The junction had 7 bases not matched to a gene; V was cut back by 1 base and J by 8 bases. DNA for the CDR3: TGCGCCAGCAGTCAATTGAGGGGGCTCGAGGAAAAACTGTTTTTT. This codes for CASSQLRGLEEKLFF.